This T cell receptor beta chain emerged from a study of preoperative IRX-2 immunotherapy in early breast cancer. Stated treatment: preoperative locoregional IRX-2 cytokine immunotherapy. This phase Ib study tested locoregional IRX-2 cytokine immunotherapy given before surgery. Assay used: immunoSEQ multiplex PCR; TCRdb lists only in-frame clones, some missing. Found here are approximately 24,000 clones, approximately 78% of them singletons; the top ten hold approximately 1.5%. This receptor was obtained from a human donor with breast cancer. The sequencing here drew on lymph node tissue, taken after IRX-2 immunotherapy.

The CDR3 protein is CASSDARDFNYLYEQYV. CDR3 sequence (DNA): TGTGCCAGCAGTGACGCCCGGGACTTTAACTATCTTTACGAGCAGTACGTC. V usage is TRBV6-8 and J usage is TRBJ2-7; a weak D match, TRBD2 (6 bases). Germline values: CDR1 MNHGY, CDR2 SAAAGT. The V end lost 5 bases, the J end lost 4 bases, and 24 bases lay between the germline ends. This CDR3 has 17 amino acids.